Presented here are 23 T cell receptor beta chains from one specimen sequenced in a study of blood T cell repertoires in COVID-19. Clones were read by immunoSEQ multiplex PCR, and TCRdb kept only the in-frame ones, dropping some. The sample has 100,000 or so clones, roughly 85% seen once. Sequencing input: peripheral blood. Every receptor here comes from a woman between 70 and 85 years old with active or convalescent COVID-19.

CDR3 nucleotide sequence: TGTGCCAGCAGCTTAGGTCGGGGCGGGGACAATCAGCCCCAGCATTTT. Translation: CASSLGRGGDNQPQHF. The chain carries TRBV7-8 and TRBJ1-5; TRBD1 might be the D (5 bases). The CDR3 totals 16 residues. V lost 1 base and J lost 3, with 13 bases in between. CDR1 SGHVS and CDR2 FQNEAQ come from the germline V gene.

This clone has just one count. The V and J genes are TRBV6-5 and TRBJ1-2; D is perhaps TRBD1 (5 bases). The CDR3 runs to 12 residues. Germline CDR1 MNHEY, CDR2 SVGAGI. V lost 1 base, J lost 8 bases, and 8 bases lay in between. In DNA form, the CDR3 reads TGTGCCAGCAGTTACTTCGGGGGAGGCTACACCTTC. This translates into CASSYFGGGYTF.

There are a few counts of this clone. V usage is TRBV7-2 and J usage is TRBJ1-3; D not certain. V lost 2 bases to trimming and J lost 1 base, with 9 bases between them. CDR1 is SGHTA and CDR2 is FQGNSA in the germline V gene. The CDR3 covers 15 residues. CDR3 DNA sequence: TGTGCCAGCAGCTTAAGGAGGAGTTCTGGAAACACCATATATTTT. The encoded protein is CASSLRRSSGNTIYF.

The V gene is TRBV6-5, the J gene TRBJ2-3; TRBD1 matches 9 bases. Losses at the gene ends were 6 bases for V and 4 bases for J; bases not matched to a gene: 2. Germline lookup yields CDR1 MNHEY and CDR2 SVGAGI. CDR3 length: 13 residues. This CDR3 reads CASRQGASDTQYF. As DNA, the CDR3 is TGTGCCAGCAGACAGGGGGCTTCAGATACGCAGTATTTT.

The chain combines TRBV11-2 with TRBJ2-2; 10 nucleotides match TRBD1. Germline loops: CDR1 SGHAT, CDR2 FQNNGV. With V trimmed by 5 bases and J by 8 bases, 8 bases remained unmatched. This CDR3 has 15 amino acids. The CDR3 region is CASSQTGGAAGELFF. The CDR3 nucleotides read TGTGCCAGCAGCCAGACAGGGGGCGCGGCAGGGGAGCTGTTTTTT.

The CDR3 DNA sequence: TGTGCCAGCAGCGAGACAGGGGGCGCTGGGGCCAACGTCCTGACTTTC. Residues: CASSETGGAGANVLTF. The rearrangement uses TRBV21-1 and TRBJ2-6; the table's D call, TRBD1, has no DNA check behind it. TRBV21-1 is a documented pseudogene. The CDR3 runs to 16 residues.

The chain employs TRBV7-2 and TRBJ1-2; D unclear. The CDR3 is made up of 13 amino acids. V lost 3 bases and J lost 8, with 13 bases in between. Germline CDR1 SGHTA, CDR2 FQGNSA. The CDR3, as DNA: TGTGCCAGCAGCTTTGATGGCCGTTCGGGCTACACCTTC. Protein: CASSFDGRSGYTF.

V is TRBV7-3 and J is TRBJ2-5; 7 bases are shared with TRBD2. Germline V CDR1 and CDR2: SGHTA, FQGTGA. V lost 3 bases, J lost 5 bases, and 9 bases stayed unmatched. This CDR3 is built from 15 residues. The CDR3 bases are TGTGCCAGCAGCTTGTGGGTCGGGGGGAATGAGACCCAGTACTTC. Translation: CASSLWVGGNETQYF.

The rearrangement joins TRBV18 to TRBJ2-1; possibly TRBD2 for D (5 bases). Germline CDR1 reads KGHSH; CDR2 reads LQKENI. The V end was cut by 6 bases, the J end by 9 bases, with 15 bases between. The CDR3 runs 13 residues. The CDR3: CASSDSTAGEQFF. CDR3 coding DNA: TGTGCCAGCTCGGACTCGACGGCTGGTGAGCAGTTCTTC. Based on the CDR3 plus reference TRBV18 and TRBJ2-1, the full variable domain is NAGVMQNPRHLVRRRGQEARLRCSPMKGHSHVYWYRQLPEEGLKFMVYLQKENIIDESGMPKERFSAEFPKEGPSILRIQQVVRGDSAAYFCASSDSTAGEQFFGPGTRLTVL.

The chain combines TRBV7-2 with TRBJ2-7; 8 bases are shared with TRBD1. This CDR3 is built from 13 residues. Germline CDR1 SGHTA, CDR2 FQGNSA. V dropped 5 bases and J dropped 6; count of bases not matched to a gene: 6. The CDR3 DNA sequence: TGTGCCAGCAGCCTCGGACAGGGCCGCGAGCAGTACTTC. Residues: CASSLGQGREQYF.

CDR3 region: CASSRTGSRGNTIYF. The CDR3 DNA sequence: TGTGCCAGCAGCAGGACAGGGTCGCGGGGAAACACCATATATTTT. The V and J genes are TRBV7-9 and TRBJ1-3; 8 bases are a match to TRBD1. Germline assignment: CDR1 SEHNR and CDR2 FQNEAQ (reference sequence). V lost 5 bases and J lost 4; bases outside the gene matches: 7. CDR3 length equals 15 residues.

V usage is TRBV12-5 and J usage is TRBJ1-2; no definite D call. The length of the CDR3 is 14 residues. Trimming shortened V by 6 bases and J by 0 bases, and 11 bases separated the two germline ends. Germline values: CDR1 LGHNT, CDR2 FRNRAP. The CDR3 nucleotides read TGTGCTAGTGGCCCCCGTGAGTCTAACTATGGCTACACCTTC. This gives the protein CASGPRESNYGYTF.

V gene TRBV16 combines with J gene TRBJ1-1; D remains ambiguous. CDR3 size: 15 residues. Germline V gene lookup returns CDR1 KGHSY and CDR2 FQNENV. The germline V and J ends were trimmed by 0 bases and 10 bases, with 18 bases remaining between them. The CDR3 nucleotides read TGTGCCAGCAGCCAATCGGGCGGGCTACGGGTGGCAGCTTTCTTT. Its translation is CASSQSGGLRVAAFF.

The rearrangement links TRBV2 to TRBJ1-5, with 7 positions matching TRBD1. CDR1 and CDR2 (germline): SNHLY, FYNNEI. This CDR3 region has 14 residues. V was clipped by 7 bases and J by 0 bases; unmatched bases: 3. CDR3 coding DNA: TGTGCCAGCAACAGGGGATATAGCAATCAGCCCCAGCATTTT. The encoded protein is CASNRGYSNQPQHF.

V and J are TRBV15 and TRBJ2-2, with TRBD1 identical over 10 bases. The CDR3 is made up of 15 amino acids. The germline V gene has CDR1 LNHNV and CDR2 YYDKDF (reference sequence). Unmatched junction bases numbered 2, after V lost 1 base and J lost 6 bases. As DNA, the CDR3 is TGTGCCACCAGCAGAGGGGACAGGGGCCCCGGGGAGCTGTTTTTT. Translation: CATSRGDRGPGELFF.

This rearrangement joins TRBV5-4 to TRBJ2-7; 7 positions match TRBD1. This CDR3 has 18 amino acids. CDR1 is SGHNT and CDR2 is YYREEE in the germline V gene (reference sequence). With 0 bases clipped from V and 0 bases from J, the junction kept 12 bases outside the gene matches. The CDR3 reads CASSLGNPGGPSSYEQYF. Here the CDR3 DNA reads TGTGCCAGCAGCTTGGGGAACCCAGGGGGACCCAGCTCCTACGAGCAGTACTTC.

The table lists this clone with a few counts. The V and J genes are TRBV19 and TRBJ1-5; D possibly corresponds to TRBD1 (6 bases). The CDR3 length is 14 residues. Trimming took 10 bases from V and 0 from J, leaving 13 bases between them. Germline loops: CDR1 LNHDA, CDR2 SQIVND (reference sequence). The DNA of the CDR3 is TGTGCCACATCTCGGACAGTTAGCAATCAGCCCCAGCATTTT. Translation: CATSRTVSNQPQHF.

CDR3 protein: CASSWGVPRTGEETQYF. DNA of the CDR3: TGTGCCAGCAGCTGGGGGGTCCCTCGAACAGGGGAGGAGACCCAGTACTTC. This sequence joins TRBV7-2 and TRBJ2-5; D might be TRBD1 (7 bases). CDR1 SGHTA and CDR2 FQGNSA come from the germline V gene. The CDR3 runs 17 residues. V was clipped by 4 bases and J by 5 bases, with 23 bases between them. The full variable domain, with the rest looked up from reference TRBV7-2 and TRBJ2-5, is GAGVSQSPSNKVTEKGKDVELRCDPISGHTALYWYRQSLGQGLEFLIYFQGNSAPDKSGLPSDRFSAERTGGSVSTLTIQRTQQEDSAVYLCASSWGVPRTGEETQYFGPGTRLLVL.

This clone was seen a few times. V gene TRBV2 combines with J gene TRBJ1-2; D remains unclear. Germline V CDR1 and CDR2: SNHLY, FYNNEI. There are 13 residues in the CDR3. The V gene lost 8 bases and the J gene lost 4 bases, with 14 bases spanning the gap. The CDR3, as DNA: TGTGCCAGCCGGTCAAGACAAACCTATGGCTACACCTTC. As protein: CASRSRQTYGYTF.

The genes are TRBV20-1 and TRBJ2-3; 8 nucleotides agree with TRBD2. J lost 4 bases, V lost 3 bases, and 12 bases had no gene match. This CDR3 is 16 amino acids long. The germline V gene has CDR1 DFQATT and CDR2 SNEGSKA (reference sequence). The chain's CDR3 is CSASRAGVPWADTQYF. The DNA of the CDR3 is TGCAGTGCTAGTCGAGCGGGGGTCCCCTGGGCAGATACGCAGTATTTT.

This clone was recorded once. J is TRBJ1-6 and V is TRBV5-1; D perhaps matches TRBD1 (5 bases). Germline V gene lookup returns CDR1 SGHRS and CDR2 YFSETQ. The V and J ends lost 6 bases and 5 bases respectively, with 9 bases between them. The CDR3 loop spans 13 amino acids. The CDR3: CASKQVDNSPLHF. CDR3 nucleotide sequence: TGCGCCAGCAAACAGGTGGATAATTCACCCCTCCACTTT. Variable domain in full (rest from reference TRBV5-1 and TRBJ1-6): KAGVTQTPRYLIKTRGQQVTLSCSPISGHRSVSWYQQTPGQGLQFLFEYFSETQRNKGNFPGRFSGRQFSNSRSEMNVSTLELGDSALYLCASKQVDNSPLHFGNGTRLTVT.

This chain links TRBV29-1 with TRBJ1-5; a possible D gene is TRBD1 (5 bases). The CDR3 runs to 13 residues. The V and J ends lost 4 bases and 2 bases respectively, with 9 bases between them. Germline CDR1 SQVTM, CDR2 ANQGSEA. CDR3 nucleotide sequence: TGCAGCGTTGGAGGACACCGCAATCAGCCCCAGCATTTT. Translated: CSVGGHRNQPQHF.

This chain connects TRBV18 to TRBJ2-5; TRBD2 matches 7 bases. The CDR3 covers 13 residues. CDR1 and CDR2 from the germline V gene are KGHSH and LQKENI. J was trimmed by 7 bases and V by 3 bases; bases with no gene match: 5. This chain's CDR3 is CASSPKERGTQYF. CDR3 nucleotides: TGTGCCAGCTCACCTAAGGAGCGGGGGACCCAGTACTTC. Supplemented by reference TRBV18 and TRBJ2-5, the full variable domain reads NAGVMQNPRHLVRRRGQEARLRCSPMKGHSHVYWYRQLPEEGLKFMVYLQKENIIDESGMPKERFSAEFPKEGPSILRIQQVVRGDSAAYFCASSPKERGTQYFGPGTRLLVL.